The 12 T cell receptor beta chains below were found in one sample sequenced in a study of blood T cell repertoires in COVID-19. Only in-frame clones appear in the TCRdb table, and some are missing; sequencing was by immunoSEQ multiplex PCR. The repertoire has 35,000 to 50,000 clones, around 89% of them found once; the top ten carry over 3.5%. Sequenced input: peripheral blood. The origin of the receptors is a human donor in a cohort sampled during active COVID-19.

V usage is TRBV10-1 and J usage is TRBJ1-4, with 9 nucleotides matching TRBD1. CDR3 length: 17 amino acids. J was trimmed by 6 bases and V by 7 bases; bases with no gene match: 15. CDR1 is WNHNN and CDR2 is SYGVQD in the germline V gene (reference sequence). This CDR3 is CASNAGTGFDGDEKLFF. The CDR3 DNA reads as TGCGCCAGCAACGCTGGGACAGGGTTTGATGGCGATGAAAAACTGTTTTTT.

This clone showed up just once. The chain employs TRBV15 and TRBJ2-6; D ambiguous. Germline V lookup: CDR1 LNHNV, CDR2 YYDKDF (reference sequence). This CDR3 comprises 19 residues. The V and J ends lost 0 bases and 0 bases respectively, with 15 bases between them. The CDR3: CATSRDRRGVFSGANVLTF. The CDR3 DNA reads TGTGCCACCAGCAGAGATAGAAGAGGTGTCTTCTCTGGGGCCAACGTCCTGACTTTC.

Worth noting for this clone: The same CDR3 also results from other DNA sequences found in this sample. This sequence joins TRBV28 and TRBJ1-1; TRBD1 agrees at 7 bases. There are 15 residues in the CDR3. The germline gives CDR1 MDHEN, CDR2 SYDVKM. Losses at the gene ends were 5 bases for V and 2 bases for J; bases not matched to a gene: 8. This CDR3 is CASSPVTGKNTEAFF. As DNA, the CDR3 is TGTGCCAGCAGTCCGGTGACAGGGAAAAACACTGAAGCTTTCTTT.

This chain connects TRBV2 to TRBJ2-2; 9 bases agree with TRBD2. In germline, CDR1 is SNHLY, CDR2 FYNNEI. The trim removed 6 bases at V and 4 bases at J, leaving 6 bases unmatched. The CDR3 consists of 15 residues. Written as DNA, the CDR3 is TGTGCCAGCAGGTCCGGGACTAGCATCACCGGGGAGCTGTTTTTT. As protein: CASRSGTSITGELFF. Full variable domain (outside the CDR3, taken from reference TRBV2 and TRBJ2-2): EPEVTQTPSHQVTQMGQEVILRCVPISNHLYFYWYRQILGQKVEFLVSFYNNEISEKSEIFDDQFSVERPDGSNFTLKIRSTKLEDSAMYFCASRSGTSITGELFFGEGSRLTVL.

The J gene is TRBJ1-4, the V gene TRBV9; the match to TRBD1 covers 7 bases. This CDR3 region has 15 residues. J lost 7 bases, V lost 4 bases, and 10 bases had no gene match. The germline gives CDR1 SGDLS, CDR2 YYNGEE. DNA for the CDR3: TGTGCCAGCAGCCATAAACAGGGGATAAGTGAAAAACTGTTTTTT. Its translation is CASSHKQGISEKLFF. The full variable domain, in which reference TRBV9 and TRBJ1-4 provide the parts outside the CDR3, is DSGVTQTPKHLITATGQRVTLRCSPRSGDLSVYWYQQSLDQGLQFLIQYYNGEERAKGNILERFSAQQFPDLHSELNLSSLELGDSALYFCASSHKQGISEKLFFGSGTQLSVL.

The V call is TRBV19, the J call TRBJ1-6; D gene uncertain. The CDR3 has 14 residues. Germline V CDR1 and CDR2: LNHDA, SQIVND (reference sequence). Trimming cost V 3 bases and J 7 bases, with 10 bases left between them. In nucleotides, the CDR3 is TGTGCCAGTAGTATCCGGGGTGAGAATTCACCCCTCCACTTT. Protein: CASSIRGENSPLHF.

A word on this clone: An end of the junction does not agree with germline; a read error may underlie this. The chain is built from TRBV12-3 or TRBV12-4 and TRBJ1-6; TRBD1 is a possible D gene (6 bases). This CDR3 comprises 13 residues. The CDR3, as DNA: TGTGCCAGCAGTTTAAATTCGGCAGGGGATCGTCGTTTT. As protein: CASSLNSAGDRRF.

CDR3 residues: CASRPRQETQYF. DNA for the CDR3: TGTGCCAGCAGGCCCAGACAGGAGACCCAGTACTTC. The chain couples TRBV6-5 to TRBJ2-5, with D perhaps TRBD1 (5 bases). Trimming stripped 6 bases from V and 5 bases from J, with 10 bases between. The CDR3 spans 12 residues. Germline lookup yields CDR1 MNHEY and CDR2 SVGAGI.

The chain joins TRBV6-5 to TRBJ1-1; TRBD1 might be the D (5 bases). Trimming cost V 2 bases and J 1 base, with 8 bases left between them. The CDR3 contains 14 residues. From germline, CDR1 is MNHEY and CDR2 SVGAGI. The CDR3 region has the DNA TGTGCCAGCAGTTACGACAGCGCGAACACTGAAGCTTTCTTT. Translating it yields CASSYDSANTEAFF.

The rearrangement joins TRBV19 to TRBJ1-4, with D hard to call. Trimming cost V 3 bases and J 8 bases, with 16 bases left between them. CDR1 LNHDA and CDR2 SQIVND come from the germline V gene (reference sequence). The CDR3 is made up of 15 amino acids. This CDR3 is CASSMVTGGREKLFF. The CDR3 DNA sequence: TGTGCCAGTAGTATGGTAACGGGAGGCAGGGAAAAACTGTTTTTT.

The rearrangement uses TRBV11-2 and TRBJ1-1; perhaps TRBD1 as D (5 bases). CDR3 length: 12 residues. The ends were cut back, 6 bases at V and 6 bases at J, with 11 bases in the middle. Looked up from germline, CDR1 is SGHAT and CDR2 is FQNNGV. This CDR3 is CASRLGGAEAFF. CDR3 nucleotide sequence: TGTGCCAGCAGACTGGGGGGAGCTGAAGCTTTCTTT.

The rearrangement joins TRBV6-5 to TRBJ2-1; 7 nucleotides match TRBD1. The ends lost 6 bases at V and 3 bases at J; junction bases unmatched: 5. Per germline, CDR1 MNHEY and CDR2 SVGAGI. This CDR3 region has 14 residues. The CDR3 DNA follows: TGTGCCAGCAGAATCGGGACAGTCTACAATGAGCAGTTCTTC. Amino acids: CASRIGTVYNEQFF.